Each of the 29 T cell receptor beta chains below was sequenced from the same sample in a study of post-analysis software for immune sequencing data. No antigen has been identified for these receptors. Included in the TCR beta cDNA libraries were unique molecular identifiers. TCRdb re-called the PCR reads through MiXCR, storing one row per CDR3 protein. The sample lists about 760,000 distinct CDR3 sequences, roughly 29% occurring once. Study-wide results and limits: Four or five TRBV segments (TRBV5-6, TRBV5-1 and TRBV20-1 among them) occurred more frequently in patients than in controls.

The sample comprised blood. The source is a girl aged 10-17 years with multiple sclerosis.

This clonotype was seen a few times. The chain recombines TRBV6-2 or TRBV6-3 with TRBJ2-7; D tentatively reads TRBD1 or TRBD2 (5 bases each). Trimming removed 4 bases at V and 6 bases at J, with 22 bases between. The CDR3 is 16 amino acids. CDR1 and CDR2 (germline): MNHEY, SVGEGT. DNA of the CDR3: TGTGCCAGCAGTTCCCCATCCGGGACCCATCCCCCCGAGCAGTACTTC. Amino acids: CASSSPSGTHPPEQYF.

This clonotype was seen once. The chain employs TRBV5-1 and TRBJ2-5, with D possibly matching TRBD1 (5 bases). This CDR3 has 13 residues. The germline CDR1 and CDR2 sequences are SGHRS and YFSETQ. Trimming left V 1 base short and J 3 bases short, with 7 bases between. The CDR3 reads CASSLIREETQYF. The CDR3 DNA is TGCGCCAGCAGCTTGATCAGGGAAGAGACCCAGTACTTC.

The V and J genes are TRBV20-1 and TRBJ2-3; D perhaps matches TRBD2 (5 bases). CDR3 length: 16 amino acids. The ends were cut back, 6 bases at V and 2 bases at J, with 21 bases in the middle. Germline V gene data show CDR1 as DFQATT and CDR2 as SNEGSKA (reference sequence). The CDR3 reads CSAPLGSGRSTDTQYF. CDR3 nucleotides: TGCAGTGCCCCCCTGGGGAGCGGACGATCCACAGATACGCAGTATTTT.

A remark on this clonotype: A single base separates this from a much larger clone, so it may be a read error. No conserved phenylalanine or tryptophan ends this CDR3, so it is likely a read error. V usage is TRBV7-2 and J usage is TRBJ2-7, with a tentative D call TRBD1 (7 bases). The CDR3 is 14 amino acids. Germline CDR1 SGHTA, CDR2 FQGNSA. Trimming left V 6 bases short and J 0 bases short, with 12 bases between. CDR3 DNA sequence: TGTGCCAGCAGGACAGGGACTTTCTCCTACGAGCAGTACTTG. This sequence encodes CASRTGTFSYEQYL.

Only a few counts were recorded for this clonotype. This chain joins TRBV2 and TRBJ1-1; TRBD1 agrees at 8 bases. Germline V gives CDR1 SNHLY, CDR2 FYNNEI. Germline trimming cut 8 bases from V and 12 bases from J; bases unmatched to any gene: 11. This CDR3 spans 12 amino acids. The CDR3 reads CASGAGQGASFF. The CDR3 DNA follows: TGTGCCAGCGGGGCGGGGCAGGGGGCATCTTTCTTT.

The chain carries TRBV2 and TRBJ2-3; tentatively, D is TRBD1 or TRBD2 (5 bases each). The CDR3 is 13 residues long. Germline CDR1 SNHLY, CDR2 FYNNEI. Here the CDR3 reads CTSLGTVADTQYF. The CDR3 nucleotides are TGTACAAGTCTAGGGACGGTCGCAGATACGCAGTATTTT. Full variable domain (remainder filled in from reference TRBV2 and TRBJ2-3): EPEVTQTPSHQVTQMGQEVILRCVPISNHLYFYWYRQILGQKVEFLVSFYNNEISEKSEIFDDQFSVERPDGSNFTLKIRSTKLEDSAMYFCTSLGTVADTQYFGPGTRLTVL.

The chain carries TRBV7-2 and TRBJ2-2; 9 nucleotides align to TRBD1. The V segment lost 5 bases and the J segment 5 bases; nucleotides outside the gene matches: 9. The CDR3 is made up of 16 amino acids. Germline CDR1 reads SGHTA; CDR2 reads FQGNSA. CDR3 nucleotides: TGTGCCAGCAGCCCATCCGGGACAGGGCTGACCGGGGAGCTGTTTTTT. Protein: CASSPSGTGLTGELFF.

This chain links TRBV10-3 with TRBJ2-3; 7 positions match TRBD1. This CDR3 has 13 amino acids. Germline trimming cut 6 bases from V and 3 bases from J; bases unmatched to any gene: 3. CDR1 ENHRY and CDR2 SYGVKD come from the germline V gene. The CDR3 DNA reads as TGTGCCATCAGGACAGGGTTGACAGATACGCAGTATTTT. Residues: CAIRTGLTDTQYF.

This clonotype was observed a handful of times. The chain links TRBV5-1 to TRBJ2-3, with TRBD1 matching 9 bases. The V gene's germline CDR1 is SGHRS and CDR2 YFSETQ. The CDR3 runs to 17 residues. The ends lost 4 bases at V and 1 base at J; junction bases unmatched: 10. CDR3 coding DNA: TGCGCCAGCAGCCAGGGGGACAGGGAAAGGGGCACAGATACGCAGTATTTT. Amino acids: CASSQGDRERGTDTQYF.

V is TRBV28 and J is TRBJ1-4, with D possibly matching TRBD1 (6 bases). The ends were cut back, 3 bases at V and 3 bases at J, with 14 bases in the middle. CDR1 is MDHEN and CDR2 is SYDVKM in the germline V gene. CDR3 length equals 16 residues. This chain's CDR3 is CASSLDLPGANEKLFF. In nucleotides, the CDR3 is TGTGCCAGCAGTTTGGACCTACCAGGGGCTAATGAAAAACTGTTTTTT.

This clonotype was picked up a small number of times. This chain links TRBV27 with TRBJ1-6, with D hard to call. CDR3 size: 13 residues. From germline, CDR1 is MNHEY and CDR2 SMNVEV (reference sequence). Trimming pared 4 bases from V and 13 bases from J, leaving 14 bases between. In nucleotides, the CDR3 is TGTGCCAGCAGTTCGGGATCAAGTCCCCCCCTCCACTTT. Amino acid sequence: CASSSGSSPPLHF.

This clonotype was detected a few times. The chain employs TRBV6-1 and TRBJ1-5; D remains ambiguous. The V gene lost 4 bases and the J gene lost 6 bases, with 7 bases spanning the gap. The germline CDR1 and CDR2 sequences are MNHNS and SASEGT. The CDR3 is 12 residues long. This CDR3 reads CASSVGLQPQHF. In DNA form, the CDR3 reads TGTGCCAGCAGTGTGGGTCTTCAGCCCCAGCATTTT.

The CDR3 sequence is CASRNSGRETQYF. The CDR3 DNA reads TGTGCCAGCAGGAATTCAGGGCGCGAGACCCAGTACTTC. V gene TRBV14 combines with J gene TRBJ2-5, with a possible D match to TRBD1 (5 bases). The germline gives CDR1 SGHDN, CDR2 FVKESK. The CDR3 runs 13 residues. Trimming cost V 6 bases and J 5 bases, with 13 bases left between them.

CDR3 in amino acids: CASNRDRGRDGYTF. Written as DNA, the CDR3 is TGTGCCAGCAATCGGGACAGGGGGCGAGATGGCTACACCTTC. The chain is built from TRBV12-3 or TRBV12-4 and TRBJ1-2; 12 bases are shared with TRBD1. The trim removed 7 bases at V and 6 bases at J, leaving 6 bases unmatched. The CDR3 has 14 residues.

The V and J genes are TRBV5-1 and TRBJ1-2, with 10 nucleotides matching TRBD1. Germline assignment: CDR1 SGHRS and CDR2 YFSETQ. The CDR3 consists of 15 residues. The trim removed 0 bases at V and 4 bases at J, leaving 3 bases unmatched. This CDR3 is CASSLEGQGSYGYTF. The CDR3 bases are TGCGCCAGCAGCTTGGAGGGACAGGGGAGCTATGGCTACACCTTC.

This clonotype was counted ten times or more. The chain carries TRBV29-1 and TRBJ2-7; 9 nucleotides agree with TRBD2. Germline values: CDR1 SQVTM, CDR2 ANQGSEA. This CDR3 contains 13 residues. Germline trimming cut 6 bases from V and 5 bases from J; bases unmatched to any gene: 8. The CDR3 sequence is CSVGGLARHEQYF. In DNA, the CDR3 is TGCAGCGTGGGGGGACTAGCTCGTCACGAGCAGTACTTC.

This clonotype has more than one count but fewer than ten. V usage is TRBV12-3 or TRBV12-4 and J usage is TRBJ1-1; no firm D call. This CDR3 is built from 14 residues. The V gene lost 1 base and the J gene lost 1 base, with 7 bases spanning the gap. The CDR3 DNA reads TGTGCCAGCAGTTTAGAGGATCGGAACACTGAAGCTTTCTTT. It specifies CASSLEDRNTEAFF.

This sequence joins TRBV27 and TRBJ1-2, with D hard to call. The V gene's germline CDR1 is MNHEY and CDR2 SMNVEV (reference sequence). The V gene lost 5 bases and the J gene lost 7 bases, with 17 bases spanning the gap. The CDR3 covers 14 residues. The CDR3 DNA reads as TGTGCCAGCAGTCCAAAAGCCTGGCAGTCTGGCTACACCTTC. This sequence encodes CASSPKAWQSGYTF.

This chain connects TRBV7-8 to TRBJ2-5, with 10 bases that match TRBD1. Per germline, CDR1 SGHVS and CDR2 FQNEAQ. CDR3 length: 16 residues. V shed 3 bases and J 4 bases; nucleotides not matched to a gene: 8. The CDR3 spells CASSFPGQGSAETQYF. DNA for the CDR3: TGTGCCAGCAGCTTCCCGGGACAGGGGTCAGCAGAGACCCAGTACTTC.

There are a few counts of this clonotype. This chain uses TRBV28 with TRBJ2-7, with D unclear. Trimming pared 4 bases from V and 7 bases from J, leaving 8 bases between. Germline CDR1 is MDHEN and CDR2 is SYDVKM. This CDR3 spans 11 amino acids. As DNA, the CDR3 is TGTGCCAGCAGTTACGTCAGAGAGCAGTACTTC. Translating gives CASSYVREQYF.

This CDR3 is CASSDLLLGQGAGDEQFF. The CDR3 nucleotides are TGTGCCAGTAGTGACCTCCTCCTGGGGCAGGGGGCGGGGGATGAGCAGTTCTTC. The rearrangement links TRBV19 to TRBJ2-1; D possibly corresponds to TRBD1 (8 bases). Between the trimmed V and J ends, which lost 5 bases and 8 bases, there was a span of 28 bases. This CDR3 is 18 amino acids long. CDR1 and CDR2 (germline): LNHDA, SQIVND (reference sequence). The full variable domain, completed using reference TRBV19 and TRBJ2-1, is DGGITQSPKYLFRKEGQNVTLSCEQNLNHDAMYWYRQDPGQGLRLIYYSQIVNDFQKGDIAEGYSVSREKKESFPLTVTSAQKNPTAFYLCASSDLLLGQGAGDEQFFGPGTRLTVL.

In this sample, this clonotype turned up a few times. This chain joins TRBV20-1 and TRBJ1-5; a possible D gene is TRBD1 (5 bases). CDR3 length: 13 residues. The germline V gene has CDR1 DFQATT and CDR2 SNEGSKA (reference sequence). V was clipped by 5 bases and J by 3 bases, with 11 bases between them. CDR3 loop: CSARTGNNQPQHF. In DNA, the CDR3 is TGCAGTGCTCGTACAGGAAACAATCAGCCCCAGCATTTT.

A word on this clonotype: Likely a read error: the CDR3 ends without its conserved phenylalanine or tryptophan. The chain links TRBV7-9 to TRBJ2-5, with no clear D. This CDR3 has 11 residues. V gave up 3 bases and J gave up 5 bases, with 4 bases separating them. CDR1 is SEHNR, CDR2 FQNEAQ, per germline (reference sequence). CDR3 DNA sequence: TGTGCCAGCAGCTTTGGGGAGACCCAGTACGTC. Protein sequence: CASSFGETQYV.

This clonotype came up a few times. The chain carries TRBV28 and TRBJ1-2, with 9 positions matching TRBD1. This CDR3 is built from 14 residues. Germline trimming cut 9 bases from V and 8 bases from J; bases unmatched to any gene: 13. Per germline, CDR1 MDHEN and CDR2 SYDVKM. The CDR3 spells CASRPPGQGFGYTF. CDR3 in DNA: TGTGCCAGTAGACCACCGGGACAGGGATTCGGCTACACCTTC.

This clonotype came up a few times. The V and J genes are TRBV29-1 and TRBJ2-7; the D gene is possibly TRBD2 (6 bases). This CDR3 is 14 amino acids long. Trimming took 3 bases from V and 0 from J, leaving 12 bases between them. Germline V lookup: CDR1 SQVTM, CDR2 ANQGSEA. The CDR3 sequence is CSVEEGRSSYEQYF. CDR3 DNA sequence: TGCAGCGTTGAGGAGGGGCGGAGCTCCTACGAGCAGTACTTC.

Worth noting for this clonotype: At one end the junction does not follow the germline gene, possibly because of a read error. The J gene is TRBJ2-5, the V gene TRBV4-3, with TRBD2 matching 14 bases. Germline V lookup: CDR1 LGHNA, CDR2 YSLEER. CDR3 length equals 15 residues. CDR3 loop: CANSLRLAGGETQYF. The CDR3, as DNA: TGCGCCAACAGCCTCCGACTAGCGGGGGGGGAGACCCAGTACTTC.

A note on this clonotype: One end of the junction is discordant with germline, which a read error may explain. The chain has TRBV3-1 and TRBJ2-5; either TRBD1 or TRBD2 may fit D (5 bases each). The CDR3 loop spans 13 amino acids. Germline CDR1 and CDR2: LGHDT and YNNKEL (reference sequence). The CDR3 DNA reads as TGTGCCGGCAGCCGGGACCACCAAGAGACCCAGTACTTC. Translation gives CAGSRDHQETQYF.

The V and J genes are TRBV28 and TRBJ1-5, with a weak D call TRBD1 (6 bases). V lost 3 bases and J 10 bases, leaving 16 bases between the germline ends. CDR1 and CDR2 (germline): MDHEN, SYDVKM. CDR3 length equals 14 residues. The CDR3 loop is CASSLGHAFQPQHF. CDR3 DNA sequence: TGTGCCAGCAGTTTGGGACACGCGTTTCAACCCCAGCATTTT.

Comment on this clonotype: An end of the junction differs from the germline gene, which may be a read error. The genes are TRBV9 and TRBJ2-1; 16 positions agree with TRBD2. Germline V gives CDR1 SGDLS, CDR2 YYNGEE. The CDR3 extends over 19 amino acids. This CDR3 is CASSGRGLAGGGSYNGQFF. For the CDR3, the DNA is TGTGCCAGCAGTGGGAGGGGACTAGCGGGAGGGGGGTCCTACAATGGGCAGTTCTTC.